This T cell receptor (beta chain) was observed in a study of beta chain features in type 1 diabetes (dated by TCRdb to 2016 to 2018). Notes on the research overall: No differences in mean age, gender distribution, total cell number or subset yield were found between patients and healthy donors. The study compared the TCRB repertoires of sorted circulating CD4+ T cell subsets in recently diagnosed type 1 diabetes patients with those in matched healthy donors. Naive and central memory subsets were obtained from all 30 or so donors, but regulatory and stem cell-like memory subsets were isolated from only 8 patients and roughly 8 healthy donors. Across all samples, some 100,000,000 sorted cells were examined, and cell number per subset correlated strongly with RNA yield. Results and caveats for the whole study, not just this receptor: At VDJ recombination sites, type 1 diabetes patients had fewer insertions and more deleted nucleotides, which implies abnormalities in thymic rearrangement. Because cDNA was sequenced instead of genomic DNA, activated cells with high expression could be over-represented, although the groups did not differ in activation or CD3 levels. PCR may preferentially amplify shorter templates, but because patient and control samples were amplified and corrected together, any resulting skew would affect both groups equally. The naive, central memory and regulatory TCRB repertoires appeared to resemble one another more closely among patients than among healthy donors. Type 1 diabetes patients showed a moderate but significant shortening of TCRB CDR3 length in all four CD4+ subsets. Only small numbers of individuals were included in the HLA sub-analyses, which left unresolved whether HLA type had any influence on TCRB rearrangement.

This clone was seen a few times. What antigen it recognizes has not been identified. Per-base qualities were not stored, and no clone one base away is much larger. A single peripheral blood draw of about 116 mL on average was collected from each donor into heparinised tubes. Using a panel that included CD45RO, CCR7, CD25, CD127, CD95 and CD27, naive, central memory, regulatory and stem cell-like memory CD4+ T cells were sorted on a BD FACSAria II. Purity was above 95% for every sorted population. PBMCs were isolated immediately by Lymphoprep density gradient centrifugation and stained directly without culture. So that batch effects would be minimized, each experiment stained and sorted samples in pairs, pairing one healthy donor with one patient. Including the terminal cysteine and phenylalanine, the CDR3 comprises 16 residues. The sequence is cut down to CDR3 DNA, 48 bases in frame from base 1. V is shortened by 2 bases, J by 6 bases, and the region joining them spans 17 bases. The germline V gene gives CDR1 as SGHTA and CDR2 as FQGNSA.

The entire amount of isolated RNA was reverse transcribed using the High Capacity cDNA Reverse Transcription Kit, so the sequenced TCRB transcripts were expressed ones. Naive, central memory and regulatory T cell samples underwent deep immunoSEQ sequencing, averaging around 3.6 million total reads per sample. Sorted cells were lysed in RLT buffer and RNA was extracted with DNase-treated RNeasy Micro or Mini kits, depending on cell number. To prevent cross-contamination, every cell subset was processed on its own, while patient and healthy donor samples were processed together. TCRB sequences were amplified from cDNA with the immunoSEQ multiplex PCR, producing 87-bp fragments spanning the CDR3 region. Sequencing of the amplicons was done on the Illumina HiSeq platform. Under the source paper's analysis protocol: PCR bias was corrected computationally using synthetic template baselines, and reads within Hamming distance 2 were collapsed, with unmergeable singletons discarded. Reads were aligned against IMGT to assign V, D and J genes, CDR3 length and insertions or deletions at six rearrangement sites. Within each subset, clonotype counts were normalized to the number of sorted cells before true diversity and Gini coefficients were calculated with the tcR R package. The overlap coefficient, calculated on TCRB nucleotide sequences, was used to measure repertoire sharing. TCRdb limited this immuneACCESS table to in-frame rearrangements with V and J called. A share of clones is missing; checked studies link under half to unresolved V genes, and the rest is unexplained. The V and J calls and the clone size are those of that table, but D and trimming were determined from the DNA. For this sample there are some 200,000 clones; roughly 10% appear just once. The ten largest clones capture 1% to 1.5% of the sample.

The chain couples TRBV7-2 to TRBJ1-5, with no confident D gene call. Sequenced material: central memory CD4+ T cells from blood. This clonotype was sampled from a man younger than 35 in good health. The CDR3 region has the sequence CASSLSSNWVGQPQHF. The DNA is TGTGCCAGCAGCTTAAGCAGCAACTGGGTGGGTCAGCCCCAGCATTTT.